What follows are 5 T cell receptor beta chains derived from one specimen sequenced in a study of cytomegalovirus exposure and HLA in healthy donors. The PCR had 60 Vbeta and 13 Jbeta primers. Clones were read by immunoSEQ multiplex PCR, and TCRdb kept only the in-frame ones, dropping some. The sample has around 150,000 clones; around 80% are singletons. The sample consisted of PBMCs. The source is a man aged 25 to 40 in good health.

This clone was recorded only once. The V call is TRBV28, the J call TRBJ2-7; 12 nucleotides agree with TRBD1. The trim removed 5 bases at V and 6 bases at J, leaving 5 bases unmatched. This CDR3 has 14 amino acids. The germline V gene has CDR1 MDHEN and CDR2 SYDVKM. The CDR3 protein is CASSRPGQGAEQYF. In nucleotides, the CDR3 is TGTGCCAGCAGTAGACCGGGACAGGGGGCCGAGCAGTACTTC.

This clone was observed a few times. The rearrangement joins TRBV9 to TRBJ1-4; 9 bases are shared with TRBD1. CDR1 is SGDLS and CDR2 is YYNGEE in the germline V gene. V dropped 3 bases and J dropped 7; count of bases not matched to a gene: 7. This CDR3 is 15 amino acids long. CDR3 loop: CASSAPGTGIEKLFF. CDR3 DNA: TGTGCCAGCAGCGCCCCGGGGACAGGGATTGAAAAACTGTTTTTT.

CDR3 loop: CASSPTLRAGGPYF. The CDR3, as DNA: TGTGCCAGCAGCCCGACCCTACGGGCCGGGGGACCGTACTTC. The chain couples TRBV7-9 to TRBJ2-7; D might be TRBD2 (6 bases). The CDR3 totals 14 residues. Between the trimmed V and J ends, which lost 5 bases and 12 bases, there was a span of 23 bases. Germline CDR1 SEHNR, CDR2 FQNEAQ (reference sequence).

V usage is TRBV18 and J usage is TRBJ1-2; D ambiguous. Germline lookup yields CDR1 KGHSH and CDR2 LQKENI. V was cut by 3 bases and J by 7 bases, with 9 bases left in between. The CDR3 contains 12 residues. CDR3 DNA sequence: TGTGCCAGCTCACCGGGCGCTCCTGGCTACACCTTC. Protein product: CASSPGAPGYTF.

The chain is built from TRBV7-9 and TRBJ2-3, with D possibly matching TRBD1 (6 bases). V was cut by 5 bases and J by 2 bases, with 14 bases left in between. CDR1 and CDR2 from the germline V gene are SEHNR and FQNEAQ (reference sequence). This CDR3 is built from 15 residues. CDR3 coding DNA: TGTGCCAGCAGCACATACAGGGCCGACACAGATACGCAGTATTTT. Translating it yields CASSTYRADTDTQYF.